This T cell receptor (beta chain) was captured by sequencing in a study of blood T cell repertoires in COVID-19. Study at large: From the United States, Italy and Spain came samples of acute and convalescent COVID-19. Nucleic acid was either cDNA or gDNA, and it came from T cells, B-cell-depleted T cells, or PBMCs.

Original analysis: From reference gene primer amplification, estimates of nucleated cell counts were derived. Only in-frame clones appear in the TCRdb table, and some are missing; sequencing was by immunoSEQ multiplex PCR. Clone size and the V and J calls come from that table; the DNA yielded D and trimming. The sample records approximately 94,000 clones, roughly 90% being singletons. The source is a man in his forties or fifties with active COVID-19. Material: peripheral blood.

The CDR3 protein is CASSTGTQLAGGFGELFF. CDR3 DNA sequence: TGCGCCAGCAGTACAGGGACTCAACTAGCGGGAGGCTTCGGGGAGCTGTTTTTT. The V call is TRBV10-1, the J call TRBJ2-2, with 12 bases identical to TRBD2. The CDR3 covers 18 residues. Germline CDR1 and CDR2: WNHNN and SYGVQD (reference sequence). J was trimmed by 7 bases and V by 5 bases; bases with no gene match: 14.